This TCR beta chain was sequenced for a study of cytomegalovirus exposure and HLA in healthy donors. Study conclusions and caveats: A later analysis associated 15,000 or so TCR beta sequences with HLA alleles at a 0.05 false discovery rate. Versus the roughly 700-donor mean, an Asian-associated ancestry cluster reportedly showed fewer N-insertions in a later analysis.

PCR employed 60 Vbeta and 13 Jbeta primers. Generated by immunoSEQ multiplex PCR, the TCRdb table keeps only in-frame clones and is missing some. The data contain about 120,000 clones, 77% of them singletons. Points on this clone: The antigen remains undetermined.

CDR1 SGHAT and CDR2 FQNNGV come from the germline V gene. This CDR3 comprises 15 residues. Trimming left V 6 bases short and J 2 bases short, with 16 bases between. Healthy bone marrow donors made up the donor group. V and J are TRBV11-2 and TRBJ1-1; TRBD1 is a possible D gene (5 bases). The sequence was obtained from a man aged 18 to 29 in good health and CMV-seropositive. Input material: PBMCs. CDR3 protein: CASRTTWGGNTEAFF. In nucleotides, the CDR3 is TGTGCCAGCAGGACCACCTGGGGGGGAAACACTGAAGCTTTCTTT.